These 28 T cell receptor beta chains were all obtained from the same sample, sequenced in a study of blood T cells in healthy people across ages. Then a second PCR, running about 6 to 11 cycles, was carried out with a sample-barcoded 5' primer and a J-beta primer mix. TCRdb reanalysed the 5' RACE reads using MiXCR and keeps one entry per CDR3 protein. The table shows 1.4 million or so distinct CDR3 sequences, with roughly 43% occurring only once. Source material: blood. The receptors stem from a woman aged 18-35 years in good health.

This sequence joins TRBV12-3 or TRBV12-4 and TRBJ2-7, with D perhaps TRBD1 or TRBD2 (5 bases each). The end of the DNA fits TRBJ2-5 better, so the J call may be wrong. The CDR3 extends over 14 amino acids. The CDR3 nucleotides are TGTGCCAGCAGCCAAAGAGGGGAAATAGAGACCCAGTACTTC. It is translated as CASSQRGEIETQYF.

This clonotype has a handful of counts. This sequence joins TRBV20-1 and TRBJ2-1; TRBD2 agrees at 11 bases. Trimming removed 5 bases from V and 5 bases from J; junction bases left unmatched: 5. The CDR3 loop spans 14 amino acids. CDR1 DFQATT and CDR2 SNEGSKA come from the germline V gene (reference sequence). The CDR3 sequence: CSAESSGRNNEQFF. CDR3 bases: TGCAGTGCTGAGTCTAGCGGGAGGAACAATGAGCAGTTCTTC.

This clonotype was detected a few times. The junction and the germline gene differ at one end; a read error may be behind it. This chain's CDR3 is CASSLTATNYCYTF. Here the CDR3 DNA reads TGCGCCAGCAGCTTGACAGCAACTAACTATTGCTACACCTTC. The chain is built from TRBV5-1 and TRBJ1-2; D unresolved. CDR3 length: 14 amino acids. CDR1 and CDR2 from the germline V gene are SGHRS and YFSETQ.

This clonotype was seen only once. Being one base from a much bigger clone, this may be a read error. This rearrangement joins TRBV2 to TRBJ2-5; 10 bases match TRBD2. CDR3 length: 15 amino acids. Germline CDR1 is SNHLY and CDR2 is FYNNEI. J lost 11 bases, V lost 6 bases, and 15 bases had no gene match. The CDR3 nucleotides read TGTGCCAGCAGGTCACAGGGACTAGCGCCCAATGAGCAGTACTTC. Translating gives CASRSQGLAPNEQYF.

This clonotype was seen only once. V is TRBV28 and J is TRBJ2-7, with unresolved D. The CDR3 is 15 residues long. Germline CDR1 MDHEN, CDR2 SYDVKM. V was cut by 7 bases and J by 0 bases, with 16 bases left in between. The DNA of the CDR3 is TGTGCCAGCACCGACTGGAACGGATCCTCCTACGAGCAGTACTTC. It is translated as CASTDWNGSSYEQYF.

The V call is TRBV4-1, the J call TRBJ2-1; 8 bases are shared with TRBD2. The CDR3 spans 14 residues. V shed 2 bases and J 8 bases; nucleotides not matched to a gene: 5. The germline V gene encodes CDR1 MGHRA and CDR2 YSYEKL. The CDR3 DNA follows: TGCGCCAGCAGCCAATCAGGACTAGCCGATGAGCAGTTCTTC. It codes for CASSQSGLADEQFF.

The chain links TRBV15 to TRBJ1-4, with D maybe TRBD1 (6 bases). Trimming left V 6 bases short and J 8 bases short, with 19 bases between. CDR3 length equals 15 residues. CDR1 is LNHNV and CDR2 is YYDKDF in the germline V gene (reference sequence). The CDR3 loop reads CATRGEGDSGEKLFF. The CDR3 region has the DNA TGTGCCACCAGGGGGGAGGGGGATTCCGGCGAAAAACTGTTTTTT.

The chain combines TRBV4-3 with TRBJ2-7, with 8 bases matching TRBD2. V trimming: 3 bases; J trimming: 7 bases; junction bases outside the gene matches: 14. CDR1 is LGHNA, CDR2 YSLEER, per germline. The CDR3 covers 16 residues. DNA of the CDR3: TGCGCCAGCAGCCAGGTCGGCGGGAGGACCTACAATGAGCAGTACTTC. Protein product: CASSQVGGRTYNEQYF.

This clonotype was picked up a small number of times. The chain recombines TRBV30 with TRBJ2-7, with D possibly TRBD2 on 6 matching bases. Trimming cost V 0 bases and J 7 bases, with 13 bases left between them. Germline CDR1 reads GTSNPN; CDR2 reads SVGIG (reference sequence). This CDR3 region has 13 residues. CDR3 amino acids: CAWSVRGNNEQYF. CDR3 sequence (DNA): TGTGCCTGGAGTGTGCGCGGGAACAATGAGCAGTACTTC.

Only one count was recorded for this clonotype. This chain joins TRBV6-5 and TRBJ2-7; D may be TRBD1 (5 bases). Trimming left V 6 bases short and J 2 bases short, with 11 bases between. CDR1 is MNHEY, CDR2 SVGAGI, per germline. This CDR3 comprises 13 residues. CDR3 protein: CASRDGQTYEQYF. CDR3 coding DNA: TGTGCCAGCAGGGACGGACAAACCTACGAGCAGTACTTC.

This clonotype was seen only a few times. CDR3: CASSFPSNTQYF. In nucleotides, the CDR3 is TGTGCCAGCAGTTTCCCATCTAATACGCAGTATTTT. The V and J genes are TRBV27 and TRBJ2-3, with D unresolved. Trimming removed 3 bases from V and 7 bases from J, with 8 bases in between. CDR1 and CDR2 (germline): MNHEY, SMNVEV (reference sequence). This CDR3 is built from 12 residues.

V and J are TRBV6-5 and TRBJ2-2, with 8 bases matching TRBD1. This CDR3 region has 15 residues. V trimming: 6 bases; J trimming: 7 bases; junction bases outside the gene matches: 10. The germline gives CDR1 MNHEY, CDR2 SVGAGI. Written as DNA, the CDR3 is TGTGCCAGCAGCTACGACAGGGGCTATAGCGGGGAGCTGTTTTTT. Its translation: CASSYDRGYSGELFF.

The chain joins TRBV6-2 or TRBV6-3 to TRBJ2-1; 13 nucleotides agree with TRBD2. The CDR3 runs 16 residues. The V gene end was trimmed by 0 bases and the J gene end by 6 bases; junction bases not matched to a gene: 2. CDR1 and CDR2 from the germline V gene are MNHEY and SVGEGT. CDR3 region: CASSYSGTSGVNEQFF. For the CDR3, the DNA is TGTGCCAGCAGTTACTCGGGGACTAGCGGGGTCAATGAGCAGTTCTTC.

J is TRBJ1-1 and V is TRBV11-2; D is uncertain. Trimming left V 1 base short and J 0 bases short, with 12 bases between. The CDR3 has 16 amino acids. Germline CDR1 SGHAT, CDR2 FQNNGV. In nucleotides, the CDR3 is TGTGCCAGCAGCTTAGTAGGAGGGCCCATGAACACTGAAGCTTTCTTT. Protein sequence: CASSLVGGPMNTEAFF.

This clonotype was seen only a few times. The V gene is TRBV6-6, the J gene TRBJ1-5; TRBD1 agrees at 7 bases. The V gene end was trimmed by 8 bases and the J gene end by 3 bases; junction bases not matched to a gene: 4. CDR1 and CDR2 from the germline V gene are MNHNY and SVGAGI (reference sequence). The CDR3 covers 13 residues. The CDR3 DNA reads as TGTGCCAGCGGCGACAGGGACAATCAGCCCCAGCATTTT. This gives the protein CASGDRDNQPQHF.

The gene calls are TRBV7-9 and TRBJ1-4; 8 bases align to TRBD1. This CDR3 has 15 residues. Germline V CDR1 and CDR2: SEHNR, FQNEAQ (reference sequence). V trimming: 3 bases; J trimming: 3 bases; junction bases outside the gene matches: 3. The CDR3 coding sequence is TGTGCCAGCAGCTTTGGACAGGGAGCTAATGAAAAACTGTTTTTT. Its protein is CASSFGQGANEKLFF.

This clonotype was counted between two and nine times. The chain employs TRBV10-3 and TRBJ2-7; D gene ambiguous. The germline V gene encodes CDR1 ENHRY and CDR2 SYGVKD. V lost 3 bases and J 0 bases, leaving 12 bases between the germline ends. The CDR3 extends over 15 amino acids. The CDR3 DNA sequence: TGTGCCATCAGTGACAGGCAGGCCAGCTCCTACGAGCAGTACTTC. Residues: CAISDRQASSYEQYF.

This chain uses TRBV18 with TRBJ1-2; D gene uncertain. CDR1 is KGHSH, CDR2 LQKENI, per germline. Trimming took off 3 bases at V and 4 bases at J, with 12 bases between the two ends. The length of the CDR3 is 14 residues. CDR3 amino acids: CASSPPRTSYGYTF. CDR3 DNA: TGTGCCAGCTCACCCCCCCGAACAAGCTATGGCTACACCTTC.

The chain carries TRBV4-3 and TRBJ1-2; TRBD1 agrees at 7 bases. V trimming: 0 bases; J trimming: 3 bases; junction bases outside the gene matches: 10. The CDR3 is made up of 17 amino acids. Per germline, CDR1 LGHNA and CDR2 YSLEER. CDR3: CASSQEFLRQGHYGYTF. For the CDR3, the DNA is TGCGCCAGCAGCCAAGAATTTCTCAGACAGGGCCACTATGGCTACACCTTC.

This chain links TRBV27 with TRBJ1-1; D remains ambiguous. V was trimmed by 6 bases and J by 1 base, leaving 12 bases between them. The CDR3 has 14 residues. Germline V CDR1 and CDR2: MNHEY, SMNVEV (reference sequence). This CDR3 reads CASSSQLGNTEAFF. The CDR3 nucleotides read TGTGCCAGCAGCTCGCAGTTGGGGAACACTGAAGCTTTCTTT.

This clonotype was seen more than once but under ten times. The gene calls are TRBV7-2 and TRBJ2-7, with 11 nucleotides matching TRBD2. Germline-derived CDR1 and CDR2 are SGHTA and FQGNSA. The CDR3 consists of 16 residues. V shed 1 base and J 6 bases; nucleotides not matched to a gene: 8. This CDR3 is CASSLEASGGFREQYF. As DNA, the CDR3 is TGTGCCAGCAGCTTAGAAGCTAGCGGGGGGTTCCGCGAGCAGTACTTC.

The chain uses TRBV5-1 and TRBJ1-1; D is possibly TRBD1 (5 bases). V was shortened by 6 bases and J by 3 bases, with 21 bases between the two germline ends. This CDR3 comprises 16 residues. In germline, CDR1 is SGHRS, CDR2 YFSETQ. CDR3 in amino acids: CASTLGQPGSYTEAFF. The CDR3 DNA sequence: TGCGCCAGCACCCTCGGACAACCGGGGTCCTACACTGAAGCTTTCTTT.

This clonotype was counted only a few times. V is TRBV7-9 and J is TRBJ2-1, with D possibly matching TRBD2 (6 bases). Germline V lookup: CDR1 SEHNR, CDR2 FQNEAQ (reference sequence). V was shortened by 6 bases and J by 7 bases, with 13 bases between the two germline ends. The CDR3 contains 13 residues. CDR3: CASRNTSINEQFF. The CDR3 bases are TGTGCCAGCAGAAACACTAGCATAAATGAGCAGTTCTTC. The full variable domain, with the rest looked up from reference TRBV7-9 and TRBJ2-1, is DTGVSQNPRHKITKRGQNVTFRCDPISEHNRLYWYRQTLGQGPEFLTYFQNEAQLEKSRLLSDRFSAERPKGSFSTLEIQRTEQGDSAMYLCASRNTSINEQFFGPGTRLTVL.

This clonotype was found a few times. The chain recombines TRBV24-1 with TRBJ2-7; D is unresolved. The J call could be wrong; TRBJ2-4 is a better fit for the DNA end. CDR1 is KGHDR and CDR2 is SFDVKD in the germline V gene. This CDR3 is built from 14 residues. In nucleotides, the CDR3 is TGTGCCACCAGTGACCCACGGGTAGGGAACATTCAGTACTTC. Protein: CATSDPRVGNIQYF.

The V call is TRBV29-1, the J call TRBJ2-1; 13 bases map to TRBD2. The CDR3 length is 16 residues. Trimming at V came to 1 base and at J to 8 bases, leaving 8 bases not matched to a gene. In germline, CDR1 is SQVTM, CDR2 ANQGSEA. CDR3 DNA sequence: TGCAGCGTTGAAGGGGAACTAGCGGGGGGGCCAGATGAGCAGTTCTTC. This codes for CSVEGELAGGPDEQFF.

This clonotype was counted between two and nine times. The chain employs TRBV4-2 and TRBJ2-3, with 12 bases that match TRBD2. The CDR3 length is 16 residues. V lost 2 bases to trimming and J lost 5 bases; unmatched junction nucleotides: 5. The germline V gene has CDR1 LGHNA and CDR2 YNFKEQ. DNA for the CDR3: TGTGCCAGCAGCCAAAGACTAGCGGGAGATGTAGATACGCAGTATTTT. It codes for CASSQRLAGDVDTQYF.

V and J are TRBV5-1 and TRBJ1-2, with D possibly TRBD1 on 5 matching bases. Germline V gene data show CDR1 as SGHRS and CDR2 as YFSETQ. V was shortened by 1 base and J by 3 bases, with 13 bases between the two germline ends. This CDR3 is built from 15 residues. The CDR3 sequence is CASSLRGSPDYGYTF. CDR3 DNA: TGCGCCAGCAGCTTGAGGGGATCCCCTGACTATGGCTACACCTTC.

CDR3 amino acids: CASTRGWNEQFF. The CDR3 nucleotides read TGTGCCAGCACCAGGGGCTGGAATGAGCAGTTCTTC. The chain joins TRBV2 to TRBJ2-1; possible D gene TRBD1, 6 bases. From germline, CDR1 is SNHLY and CDR2 FYNNEI. Trimming stripped 7 bases from V and 7 bases from J, with 11 bases between. The CDR3 sequence is 12 residues long.